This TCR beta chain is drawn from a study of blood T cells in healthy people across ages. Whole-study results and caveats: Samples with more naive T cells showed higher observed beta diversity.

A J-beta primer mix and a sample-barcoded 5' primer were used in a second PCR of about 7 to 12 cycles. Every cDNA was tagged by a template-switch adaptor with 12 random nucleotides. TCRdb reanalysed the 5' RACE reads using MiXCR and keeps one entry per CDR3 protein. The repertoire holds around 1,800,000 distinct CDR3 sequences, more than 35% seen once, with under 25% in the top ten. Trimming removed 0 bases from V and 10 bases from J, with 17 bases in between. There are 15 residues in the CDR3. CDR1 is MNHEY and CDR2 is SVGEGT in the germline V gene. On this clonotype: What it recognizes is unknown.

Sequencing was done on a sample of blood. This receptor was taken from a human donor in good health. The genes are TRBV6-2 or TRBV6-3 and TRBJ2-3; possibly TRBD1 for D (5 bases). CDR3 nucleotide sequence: TGTGCCAGCAGTTACTCGTCTGAAGGGGCCAGGGCGCAGTATTTT. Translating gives CASSYSSEGARAQYF.